Shown below are 18 T cell receptor beta chains from a single sample sequenced in a study of cytomegalovirus exposure and HLA in healthy donors. PCR involved 60 Vbeta and 13 Jbeta primers. The table came from immunoSEQ multiplex PCR; TCRdb's copy has only in-frame clones and leaves some out. Of 80,000 to 95,000 clones in the sample, around 59% are singletons; the top ten hold about 2.3%. Source material: PBMCs. These receptors were obtained from a human donor in good health.

This clone has more than one count but fewer than ten. V usage is TRBV5-1 and J usage is TRBJ2-5; maybe TRBD1 (6 bases). Germline lookup yields CDR1 SGHRS and CDR2 YFSETQ. The V end lost 1 base, the J end lost 3 bases, and 10 bases lay between the germline ends. The CDR3 loop spans 14 amino acids. The CDR3 sequence: CASSLIQGEETQYF. CDR3 bases: TGCGCCAGCAGCTTGATACAGGGAGAAGAGACCCAGTACTTC.

The chain employs TRBV6-5 and TRBJ2-7, with a possible D match to TRBD1 (6 bases). CDR3 length: 15 residues. Germline CDR1 is MNHEY and CDR2 is SVGAGI. V was pared by 2 bases and J by 2 bases, with 13 bases between. CDR3 amino acids: CASSYGGAGAYEQYF. CDR3 nucleotide sequence: TGTGCCAGCAGTTACGGGGGCGCGGGTGCCTACGAGCAGTACTTC.

V is TRBV18 and J is TRBJ1-5; 7 bases are shared with TRBD1. CDR3 length equals 17 residues. Germline CDR1 and CDR2: KGHSH and LQKENI. With V trimmed by 5 bases and J by 4 bases, 14 bases remained unmatched. The CDR3 region is CASSFAAGTEVNQPQHF. CDR3 sequence (DNA): TGTGCCAGCTCATTCGCAGCCGGGACAGAGGTTAATCAGCCCCAGCATTTT.

This clone was seen a handful of times. This sequence joins TRBV30 and TRBJ2-2, with D possibly being TRBD1 (6 bases). Per the germline V gene, CDR1 is GTSNPN and CDR2 is SVGIG (reference sequence). The CDR3 totals 16 residues. Trimming pared 6 bases from V and 4 bases from J, leaving 21 bases between. The CDR3 DNA follows: TGTGCCTGCCCTGGAACCGACAGGATGGGCACCGGGGAGCTGTTTTTT. This gives the protein CACPGTDRMGTGELFF.

V is TRBV7-2 and J is TRBJ2-3; weak D call: TRBD2 (6 bases). V was shortened by 8 bases and J by 4 bases, with 19 bases between the two germline ends. The germline CDR1 and CDR2 sequences are SGHTA and FQGNSA. The CDR3 has 15 residues. CDR3 DNA: TGTGCCAGCCGATATGCAGCGGGCCAGGCAGATACGCAGTATTTT. Its translation is CASRYAAGQADTQYF.

This clone was detected only a few times. The V call is TRBV9, the J call TRBJ2-1, with 11 bases aligning to TRBD2. The CDR3 totals 15 residues. The ends lost 3 bases at V and 2 bases at J; junction bases unmatched: 1. The germline gives CDR1 SGDLS, CDR2 YYNGEE. This CDR3 is CASSGLAGPYNEQFF. CDR3 sequence (DNA): TGTGCCAGCAGCGGACTAGCGGGGCCCTACAATGAGCAGTTCTTC.

This clone was seen just once. The chain recombines TRBV7-8 with TRBJ2-2; 8 bases align to TRBD1. After removal of 4 bases from V and 6 bases from J, the junction contained 10 bases not matched to a gene. The CDR3 runs 16 residues. Germline values: CDR1 SGHVS, CDR2 FQNEAQ. CDR3 residues: CASSSRQGRVSGELFF. CDR3 sequence (DNA): TGTGCCAGCAGCTCCAGACAGGGGCGGGTGTCCGGGGAGCTGTTTTTT.

This clone was picked up a small number of times. The V and J genes are TRBV18 and TRBJ1-2; TRBD1 is a possible D gene (5 bases). Trimming took 5 bases from V and 7 from J, leaving 17 bases between them. The CDR3 totals 14 residues. Germline CDR1 reads KGHSH; CDR2 reads LQKENI. This CDR3 is CASSSDRDSSGYTF. The CDR3 region has the DNA TGTGCCAGCTCATCCGACCGGGACTCGAGTGGCTACACCTTC.

This clone was counted a few times. V usage is TRBV5-4 and J usage is TRBJ2-3; D might be TRBD2 (5 bases). With 0 bases removed from V and 0 bases from J, the gap between germline ends came to 20 bases. The CDR3 sequence is 19 residues long. CDR1 and CDR2 from the germline V gene are SGHNT and YYREEE (reference sequence). The CDR3 sequence: CASSLGAGLGYSSTDTQYF. The CDR3 DNA reads TGTGCCAGCAGCTTGGGCGCCGGACTGGGGTATTCTAGCACAGATACGCAGTATTTT.

This clone was observed a single time. The genes are TRBV29-1 and TRBJ1-1, with D tentatively TRBD1 (5 bases). Trimming removed 7 bases at V and 4 bases at J, with 22 bases between. The CDR3 totals 15 residues. Per the germline V gene, CDR1 is SQVTM and CDR2 is ANQGSEA. CDR3 coding DNA: TGCAGCGCATCAGAGGACATGGGCGGCGGCACTGAAGCTTTCTTT. It specifies CSASEDMGGGTEAFF.

The CDR3 loop reads CAISELGSSSYEQYF. The CDR3 coding sequence is TGTGCCATCAGTGAGTTGGGCTCAAGCTCCTACGAGCAGTACTTC. This rearrangement joins TRBV10-3 to TRBJ2-7; D call uncertain. The germline V gene encodes CDR1 ENHRY and CDR2 SYGVKD. Trimming stripped 1 base from V and 0 bases from J, with 10 bases between. The length of the CDR3 is 15 residues.

This chain uses TRBV30 with TRBJ1-6; D call uncertain. This CDR3 has 15 residues. V dropped 2 bases and J dropped 0 bases, with 8 bases sitting between them. Germline V gives CDR1 GTSNPN, CDR2 SVGIG (reference sequence). The CDR3 bases are TGTGCCTGGAGTCGAGAGAGCTCCTATAATTCACCCCTCCACTTT. Amino acid sequence: CAWSRESSYNSPLHF.

The gene calls are TRBV28 and TRBJ1-5; 9 nucleotides line up with TRBD1. Germline CDR1 and CDR2: MDHEN and SYDVKM. V was pared by 2 bases and J by 2 bases, with 1 base of the junction left unmatched. There are 15 residues in the CDR3. The chain's CDR3 is CASSLRDRGNQPQHF. In nucleotides, the CDR3 is TGTGCCAGCAGTTTACGGGACAGGGGCAATCAGCCCCAGCATTTT.

CDR3 protein: CASSSRQGSTYEQYF. The CDR3, as DNA: TGTGCCAGCAGCTCCAGACAGGGGAGTACCTACGAGCAGTACTTC. The chain carries TRBV11-3 and TRBJ2-7, with TRBD1 identical over 8 bases. This CDR3 spans 15 amino acids. Unmatched junction bases numbered 7, after V lost 4 bases and J lost 2 bases. Germline V gene data show CDR1 as SGHNT and CDR2 as YENEEA. Using reference TRBV11-3 and TRBJ2-7 for the parts outside the CDR3, the full variable domain is EAGVVQSPRYKIIEKKQPVAFWCNPISGHNTLYWYLQNLGQGPELLIRYENEEAVDDSQLPKDRFSAERLKGVDSTLKIQPAELGDSAVYLCASSSRQGSTYEQYFGPGTRLTVT.

V usage is TRBV28 and J usage is TRBJ1-1; maybe TRBD1 (5 bases). Trimming took 5 bases from V and 2 from J, leaving 12 bases between them. The germline V gene encodes CDR1 MDHEN and CDR2 SYDVKM. The CDR3 is made up of 14 amino acids. In nucleotides, the CDR3 is TGTGCCAGCAGTATACCGGGACTAAACACTGAAGCTTTCTTT. Translated: CASSIPGLNTEAFF.

The chain has TRBV2 and TRBJ2-7; maybe TRBD2 (7 bases). The CDR3 consists of 14 residues. Germline lookup yields CDR1 SNHLY and CDR2 FYNNEI. The ends were cut back, 10 bases at V and 0 bases at J, with 16 bases in the middle. CDR3 in DNA: TGTGCCACCAAGGGGGGGAGTAACTCCTACGAGCAGTACTTC. This gives the protein CATKGGSNSYEQYF.

The chain couples TRBV6-5 to TRBJ2-3; maybe TRBD2 (5 bases). V lost 0 bases, J lost 6 bases, and 10 bases lay in between. The germline V gene has CDR1 MNHEY and CDR2 SVGAGI. The CDR3 extends over 14 amino acids. The CDR3 protein is CASSYSSGFDTQYF. The CDR3 nucleotides read TGTGCCAGCAGTTACTCCTCGGGGTTCGATACGCAGTATTTT.

J is TRBJ2-3 and V is TRBV4-3; maybe TRBD1 (5 bases). Germline CDR1 reads LGHNA; CDR2 reads YSLEER. The CDR3 contains 17 residues. V was clipped by 0 bases and J by 3 bases, with 16 bases between them. DNA for the CDR3: TGCGCCAGCAGCCAAGACCCAACCAGGGTAGGGACAGATACGCAGTATTTT. It specifies CASSQDPTRVGTDTQYF.